A single sample is the source of the 22 T cell receptor beta chains below, sequenced in a study of immune evolution from preneoplasia to lung adenocarcinoma. Assay: immunoSEQ multiplex PCR; the TCRdb copy retains only in-frame clones and omits some. The sample carries several thousand clones, 82% recorded once. Material for sequencing was FFPE minimally invasive lung adenocarcinoma tissue. These receptors were taken from a person between 65 and 79 years old with lung adenocarcinoma.

J is TRBJ2-6 and V is TRBV2, with 7 nucleotides matching TRBD2. The V gene end was trimmed by 8 bases and the J gene end by 2 bases; junction bases not matched to a gene: 9. The CDR3 runs 16 residues. Germline lookup yields CDR1 SNHLY and CDR2 FYNNEI. CDR3 bases: TGTGCCAGCGAAGCTGCGGGAGTTACTGGGGCCAACGTCCTGACTTTC. Encoded protein: CASEAAGVTGANVLTF.

This sequence joins TRBV2 and TRBJ1-2; 7 bases are shared with TRBD1. The junction had 7 bases not matched to a gene; V was cut back by 6 bases and J by 9 bases. The CDR3 totals 12 residues. Germline V gene data show CDR1 as SNHLY and CDR2 as FYNNEI. The CDR3 sequence is CASRYDRARYTF. CDR3 nucleotides: TGTGCCAGCAGATACGACAGGGCACGCTACACCTTC.

V and J are TRBV5-1 and TRBJ1-4; 7 nucleotides agree with TRBD1. The CDR3 contains 16 residues. Germline V gene lookup returns CDR1 SGHRS and CDR2 YFSETQ. V lost 4 bases and J lost 0; bases outside the gene matches: 6. CDR3 sequence reads: CASSEGTDATNEKLFF. The DNA for the CDR3 is TGCGCCAGCAGCGAGGGGACAGATGCAACTAATGAAAAACTGTTTTTT.

The genes are TRBV28 and TRBJ2-2; 7 positions agree with TRBD1. This CDR3 has 15 amino acids. Germline V lookup: CDR1 MDHEN, CDR2 SYDVKM. The ends lost 3 bases at V and 7 bases at J; junction bases unmatched: 8. CDR3 bases: TGTGCCAGCAGTTTCCTTAGGGGGCGAGGCGGGGAGCTGTTTTTT. Translated, it gives CASSFLRGRGGELFF.

V usage is TRBV27 and J usage is TRBJ1-4, with a possible D match to TRBD1 (6 bases). The CDR3 contains 14 residues. The germline V gene encodes CDR1 MNHEY and CDR2 SMNVEV (reference sequence). Trimming left V 3 bases short and J 8 bases short, with 13 bases between. DNA for the CDR3: TGTGCCAGCAGTTTGGGTAGGGGGAGAGAAAAACTGTTTTTT. Its protein product is CASSLGRGREKLFF.

This clone came up once. The gene calls are TRBV11-2 and TRBJ1-3; D is uncertain. Per the germline V gene, CDR1 is SGHAT and CDR2 is FQNNGV. The V and J ends lost 1 base and 4 bases respectively, with 11 bases between them. The CDR3 length is 15 residues. The CDR3 bases are TGTGCCAGCAGCTTAGTTGGGTCTCTGGGAAACACCATATATTTT. This sequence encodes CASSLVGSLGNTIYF.

The chain uses TRBV5-1 and TRBJ2-1; D is perhaps TRBD1 (5 bases). Trimming cost V 0 bases and J 5 bases, with 6 bases left between them. CDR3 size: 13 residues. Looked up from germline, CDR1 is SGHRS and CDR2 is YFSETQ. DNA of the CDR3: TGCGCCAGCAGCTTGGGGACAAACAATGAGCAGTTCTTC. Translating gives CASSLGTNNEQFF. Complete variable domain (other parts from reference TRBV5-1 and TRBJ2-1): KAGVTQTPRYLIKTRGQQVTLSCSPISGHRSVSWYQQTPGQGLQFLFEYFSETQRNKGNFPGRFSGRQFSNSRSEMNVSTLELGDSALYLCASSLGTNNEQFFGPGTRLTVL.

This chain uses TRBV18 with TRBJ2-1, with 10 bases lining up with TRBD2. CDR1 and CDR2 (germline): KGHSH, LQKENI. The ends lost 0 bases at V and 5 bases at J; junction bases unmatched: 4. The CDR3 is made up of 16 amino acids. The CDR3 DNA sequence: TGTGCCAGCTCACCACCGGGACTAGCGAGGAACAATGAGCAGTTCTTC. Protein sequence: CASSPPGLARNNEQFF.

The J gene is TRBJ2-3, the V gene TRBV6-1, with D perhaps TRBD1 or TRBD2 (5 bases each). V dropped 5 bases and J dropped 5 bases, with 8 bases sitting between them. The CDR3 loop spans 12 amino acids. Looked up from germline, CDR1 is MNHNS and CDR2 is SASEGT. This chain's CDR3 is CASSTGGDTQYF. The CDR3, as DNA: TGTGCCAGCAGTACAGGAGGAGATACGCAGTATTTT.

This chain joins TRBV13 and TRBJ2-1, with 7 bases matching TRBD2. The V gene's germline CDR1 is PRHDT and CDR2 FYEKMQ (reference sequence). The CDR3 loop spans 18 amino acids. The ends lost 5 bases at V and 7 bases at J; junction bases unmatched: 20. The CDR3 DNA reads TGTGCCAGCAGCGACCTTTTGGGGGGGAACCTGAAATATAATGAGCAGTTCTTC. Its translation is CASSDLLGGNLKYNEQFF.

The CDR3 DNA reads TGTGCCAGCTCACCGGGCCAACATAGCAATCAGCCCCAGCATTTT. This sequence encodes CASSPGQHSNQPQHF. This sequence joins TRBV18 and TRBJ1-5; no clear D gene. The CDR3 runs to 15 residues. CDR1 is KGHSH and CDR2 is LQKENI in the germline V gene. Trimming pared 3 bases from V and 0 bases from J, leaving 9 bases between.

The V and J genes are TRBV5-1 and TRBJ1-5, with D possibly matching TRBD1 (5 bases). CDR3 size: 15 residues. Germline CDR1 reads SGHRS; CDR2 reads YFSETQ. Trimming stripped 2 bases from V and 0 bases from J, with 9 bases between. The CDR3 coding sequence is TGCGCCAGCAGCTTAGGGGCGTATAGCAATCAGCCCCAGCATTTT. Its translation: CASSLGAYSNQPQHF.

The chain uses TRBV19 and TRBJ1-1, with 7 bases matching TRBD1. V shed 5 bases and J 10 bases; nucleotides not matched to a gene: 10. The CDR3 runs to 13 residues. The germline CDR1 and CDR2 sequences are LNHDA and SQIVND (reference sequence). The CDR3 DNA follows: TGTGCCAGTAGTCCGGGACAGCGCCAGCGAGCTTTCTTT. Residues: CASSPGQRQRAFF.

The chain carries TRBV30 and TRBJ2-7, with 12 nucleotides matching TRBD2. V dropped 6 bases and J dropped 1; count of bases not matched to a gene: 4. The CDR3 runs 14 residues. In germline, CDR1 is GTSNPN, CDR2 SVGIG (reference sequence). The CDR3 nucleotides read TGTGCCTGCACACTAGCGGGGGGATCCTACGAGCAGTACTTC. It yields the protein CACTLAGGSYEQYF.

This rearrangement joins TRBV7-9 to TRBJ2-7; no firm D call. V dropped 4 bases and J dropped 2 bases, with 15 bases sitting between them. Germline V gene sequence: CDR1 SEHNR, CDR2 FQNEAQ (reference sequence). The CDR3 contains 15 residues. DNA of the CDR3: TGTGCCAGCAGCTACCCCTTTGCAGGAACCTACGAGCAGTACTTC. As protein: CASSYPFAGTYEQYF.

J is TRBJ1-4 and V is TRBV2; TRBD1 agrees at 9 bases. This CDR3 region has 20 residues. V gave up 5 bases and J gave up 0 bases; unmatched junction bases: 16. Germline V gene sequence: CDR1 SNHLY, CDR2 FYNNEI. The CDR3 coding sequence is TGTGCCAGCAGTCAACTTACCGGGACAGGGATTTTTGCAACTAATGAAAAACTGTTTTTT. Amino acids: CASSQLTGTGIFATNEKLFF.

This clone occurred once. The chain has TRBV9 and TRBJ2-4; 10 positions match TRBD1. In germline, CDR1 is SGDLS, CDR2 YYNGEE. V lost 4 bases and J lost 1; bases outside the gene matches: 8. The CDR3 spans 17 residues. CDR3 sequence: CASSSGQGGWAKNIQYF. As DNA, the CDR3 is TGTGCCAGCAGCTCAGGACAGGGGGGGTGGGCCAAAAACATTCAGTACTTC.

The V call is TRBV27, the J call TRBJ2-3; D is undetermined. Germline V gene data show CDR1 as MNHEY and CDR2 as SMNVEV (reference sequence). The CDR3 loop spans 13 amino acids. Trimming took 2 bases from V and 1 from J, leaving 4 bases between them. The CDR3 loop reads CASSLGRTDTQYF. CDR3 sequence (DNA): TGTGCCAGCAGTTTAGGGCGCACAGATACGCAGTATTTT.

This clone has only one observation. This sequence joins TRBV6-1 and TRBJ1-5; D is uncertain. The germline V gene has CDR1 MNHNS and CDR2 SASEGT. V lost 2 bases and J 5 bases, leaving 13 bases between the germline ends. The CDR3 has 15 amino acids. This CDR3 is CASSESLQAHQPQHF. For the CDR3, the DNA is TGTGCCAGCAGTGAATCTTTACAAGCCCATCAGCCCCAGCATTTT.

This chain uses TRBV5-1 with TRBJ1-1; D is perhaps TRBD1 (5 bases). CDR1 is SGHRS, CDR2 YFSETQ, per germline. This CDR3 has 16 residues. Trimming shortened V by 2 bases and J by 4 bases, and 18 bases separated the two germline ends. The CDR3 loop is CASSFRDLVRGTEAFF. DNA for the CDR3: TGCGCCAGCAGCTTCAGGGATTTAGTAAGAGGCACTGAAGCTTTCTTT.

This chain joins TRBV30 and TRBJ1-1, with 12 bases identical to TRBD1. V was pared by 3 bases and J by 0 bases, with 8 bases of the junction left unmatched. Germline assignment: CDR1 GTSNPN and CDR2 SVGIG (reference sequence). There are 17 residues in the CDR3. The CDR3 DNA sequence: TGTGCCTGGAGACCCGGGACAGGGGGCTGGGTGAACACTGAAGCTTTCTTT. It codes for CAWRPGTGGWVNTEAFF.

The rearrangement links TRBV14 to TRBJ1-3, with D hard to call. The V gene lost 5 bases and the J gene lost 0 bases, with 11 bases spanning the gap. The CDR3 runs 15 residues. The germline gives CDR1 SGHDN, CDR2 FVKESK. In nucleotides, the CDR3 is TGTGCCAGCAGCAGTGGAGTGCGCTCTGGAAACACCATATATTTT. Its translation is CASSSGVRSGNTIYF.